The TCR beta chain under discussion was sequenced for a study of blood T cell repertoires in COVID-19. For the study at large: T cells, B-cell-depleted T cells, or PBMCs provided the cDNA or gDNA that served as material.

Repertoires were generated with immunoSEQ multiplex PCR, while TCRdb's copy carries only in-frame clones and drops some. This sample has 100,000 to 150,000 clones, with roughly 83% found just once. CDR3 length: 12 amino acids. Trimming cost V 7 bases and J 3 bases, with 10 bases left between them. Looked up from germline, CDR1 is SNHLY and CDR2 is FYNNEI. The source of this sequence is a human donor in a cohort sampled during active COVID-19. J is TRBJ2-7 and V is TRBV2; weak D call: TRBD1 (7 bases). Material for sequencing was peripheral blood. CDR3 sequence (DNA): TGTGCCAGCACGGGGGACAGCTACGAGCAGTACTTC. This translates into CASTGDSYEQYF. The complete variable domain, with remaining parts taken from reference TRBV2 and TRBJ2-7, reads EPEVTQTPSHQVTQMGQEVILRCVPISNHLYFYWYRQILGQKVEFLVSFYNNEISEKSEIFDDQFSVERPDGSNFTLKIRSTKLEDSAMYFCASTGDSYEQYFGPGTRLTVT.